The rows below give T cell receptor beta chains drawn from one sample of a study of blood T cell repertoires in COVID-19. Measured with immunoSEQ multiplex PCR; TCRdb has only the in-frame clones, and not every one. The sample comprises tens of thousands of clones, less than 95% of which are singletons, and roughly 6.3% rests with the top ten. Material: peripheral blood. Source of these receptors: a man between 18 and 29 years old with COVID-19, enrolled during active disease. CDR3s leave out the opening cysteine and the closing phenylalanine or tryptophan. The order of the fields is V gene, J gene, CDR3 protein.

TRBV9,TRBJ2-7,ASSVDGLNYEQY
TRBV28,TRBJ1-6,ASSLGGLNSPLH
TRBV24-1,TRBJ2-6,ATSAQGLRSGANVLT
TRBV6-2/TRBV6-3,TRBJ2-7,ASSHAGTSYEQY
TRBV5-1,TRBJ1-3,ASSFNQGSGNTIY
TRBV3-1/TRBV3-2,TRBJ2-3,ASSQDSSGKGTDTQY
TRBV6-4,TRBJ2-3,ASSLTSGSTDTQY
TRBV5-1,TRBJ2-7,ASSPGGGVLSYEQY
TRBV6-1,TRBJ2-2,ASSELADTGELF
TRBV19,TRBJ2-5,ASSIPGLAGRETQY
TRBV24-1,TRBJ2-5,ATSPGQGRQETQY
TRBV7-7,TRBJ2-5,ASSVGTQGAGETQY
TRBV2,TRBJ2-1,ASSESLAPYNEQF
TRBV6-6,TRBJ2-7,ASSTQTGGLDEQY
TRBV5-1,TRBJ2-3,ASSMDRGRLDTQY
TRBV14,TRBJ1-6,ASSQDRVDRGNSPLH
TRBV10-3,TRBJ1-6,AISEFGQDYNSPLH
TRBV7-9,TRBJ1-1,ASSTPPGQMNTEAF
TRBV19,TRBJ2-1,ASSNDRGSYNEQF
TRBV11-2,TRBJ1-2,ASSLDRGSGYT
TRBV30,TRBJ2-1,AWSSQGNEQF
TRBV19,TRBJ2-7,ASSIYQGSYEQY
TRBV10-3,TRBJ2-4,AISEDSGAKNIQY
TRBV9,TRBJ2-1,ASSAAGTSGEQF
TRBV4-1,TRBJ2-7,ASSQAWRGGSYEQY
TRBV5-4,TRBJ2-7,ASSFLGQAGTYEQY
TRBV27,TRBJ2-7,ASSLSVYGSYEQY
TRBV5-1,TRBJ2-7,ASSPGLEDEQY
TRBV15,TRBJ1-5,ATSRDRWGLSNQPQH
TRBV10-3,TRBJ1-5,ATGRAGDQPQH
TRBV29-1,TRBJ2-7,SVVTGGASYEQY
TRBV2,TRBJ1-2,ASSPNRGGGGYT
TRBV10-3,TRBJ1-1,AIRPGGSNTEAF
TRBV11-2,TRBJ1-1,ASSSQGGLEAF
TRBV15,TRBJ1-4,ATSRGARQEKLF
TRBV5-1,TRBJ1-2,ASSLRQGAGGYT
TRBV9,TRBJ2-1,ASSGTSGYNEQF